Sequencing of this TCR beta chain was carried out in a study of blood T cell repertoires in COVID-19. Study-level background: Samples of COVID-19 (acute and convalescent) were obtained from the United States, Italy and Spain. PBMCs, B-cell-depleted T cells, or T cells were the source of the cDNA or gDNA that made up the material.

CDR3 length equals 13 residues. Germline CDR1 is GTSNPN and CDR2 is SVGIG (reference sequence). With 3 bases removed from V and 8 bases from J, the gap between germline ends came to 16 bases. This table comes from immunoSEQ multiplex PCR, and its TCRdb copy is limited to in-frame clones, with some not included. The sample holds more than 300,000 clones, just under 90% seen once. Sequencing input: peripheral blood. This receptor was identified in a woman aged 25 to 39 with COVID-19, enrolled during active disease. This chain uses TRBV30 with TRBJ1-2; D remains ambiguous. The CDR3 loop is CAWSGWRGGGYTF. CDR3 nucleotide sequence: TGTGCCTGGAGCGGCTGGCGTGGAGGGGGCTACACCTTC.